One sample yielded the 27 T cell receptor beta chains listed below, sequenced in a study of T cells in Graves' hyperthyroidism and ophthalmopathy. RNA transcripts yielded amplified TCR beta CDR3 regions. HTBI primers were employed in a first-round RT-PCR of the TCR CDR3. TCRdb itself ran the multiplex PCR reads through MiXCR, one entry per CDR3 protein. Among roughly 750,000 distinct CDR3 sequences listed, about a sixth were seen once. Sequenced material: blood. These receptors were collected from a man aged 18 to 30 with Graves' hyperthyroidism.

As DNA, the CDR3 is TGTGCCAGCTCAATCCAGATCTCCTACGAGCAGTACTTC. Residues: CASSIQISYEQYF. The rearrangement links TRBV18 to TRBJ2-7; D uncertain. Looked up from germline, CDR1 is KGHSH and CDR2 is LQKENI. V lost 5 bases to trimming and J lost 0 bases, with 8 bases between them. The CDR3 runs 13 residues.

There are many counts of this clonotype. The V and J genes are TRBV28 and TRBJ2-7, with 7 bases identical to TRBD1. The CDR3 spans 14 residues. Germline-derived CDR1 and CDR2 are MDHEN and SYDVKM. V lost 7 bases and J lost 2; bases outside the gene matches: 8. The CDR3 DNA sequence: TGTGCCAGCACCCCCCGGACAGGAGCCTACGAGCAGTACTTC. It yields the protein CASTPRTGAYEQYF.

The rearrangement links TRBV19 to TRBJ2-7; D may be TRBD1 (5 bases). Germline loops: CDR1 LNHDA, CDR2 SQIVND (reference sequence). The CDR3 runs 12 residues. The germline V and J ends were trimmed by 10 bases and 2 bases, with 12 bases remaining between them. DNA of the CDR3: TGTGCCAAACCACCCAGGGCCTACGAGCAGTACTTC. It encodes CAKPPRAYEQYF.

This clonotype was counted only a few times. The CDR3 sequence: CASSQVMAGEETEAFF. The CDR3 nucleotides are TGTGCCAGCAGCCAAGTAATGGCAGGGGAGGAAACTGAAGCTTTCTTT. The chain carries TRBV3-1 and TRBJ1-1; D might be TRBD1 (6 bases). CDR1 and CDR2 from the germline V gene are LGHDT and YNNKEL (reference sequence). V lost 1 base, J lost 5 bases, and 17 bases lay in between. CDR3 length: 16 residues.

This chain connects TRBV30 to TRBJ1-5, with TRBD1 as a possible D gene (5 bases). Trimming shortened V by 0 bases and J by 5 bases, and 8 bases separated the two germline ends. Germline V gene lookup returns CDR1 GTSNPN and CDR2 SVGIG (reference sequence). The CDR3 is made up of 13 amino acids. The CDR3 region has the DNA TGTGCCTGGAGTGTACACAGGCATCAGCCCCAGCATTTT. Protein sequence: CAWSVHRHQPQHF. The complete variable domain, with remaining parts taken from reference TRBV30 and TRBJ1-5, reads SQTIHQWPATLVQPVGSPLSLECTVEGTSNPNLYWYRQAAGRGLQLLFYSVGIGQISSEVPQNLSASRPQDRQFILSSKKLLLSDSGFYLCAWSVHRHQPQHFGDGTRLSIL.

The rearrangement uses TRBV20-1 and TRBJ2-3; D not certain. V lost 6 bases to trimming and J lost 0 bases, with 19 bases between them. The germline CDR1 and CDR2 sequences are DFQATT and SNEGSKA (reference sequence). The CDR3 spans 16 residues. The CDR3 sequence is CSAPMGSDGSTDTQYF. The CDR3 DNA reads as TGCAGTGCCCCAATGGGGTCAGATGGGAGCACAGATACGCAGTATTTT.

This clonotype was found many times. The V and J genes are TRBV12-3 or TRBV12-4 and TRBJ1-5, with 8 bases identical to TRBD1. Losses at the gene ends were 8 bases for V and 2 bases for J; bases not matched to a gene: 8. CDR3 length equals 15 residues. CDR3 protein: CASVSGGDGNQPQHF. The CDR3, as DNA: TGTGCCAGCGTATCAGGGGGCGACGGCAATCAGCCCCAGCATTTT.

The rearrangement joins TRBV20-1 to TRBJ1-5; D may be TRBD1 (6 bases). Germline-derived CDR1 and CDR2 are DFQATT and SNEGSKA (reference sequence). Trimming left V 5 bases short and J 4 bases short, with 15 bases between. The CDR3 covers 14 residues. CDR3 residues: CSASRGGPNQPQHF. CDR3 DNA sequence: TGCAGTGCTTCCCGCGGGGGGCCGAATCAGCCCCAGCATTTT.

There are a few counts of this clonotype. The chain recombines TRBV9 with TRBJ2-7, with TRBD1 as a possible D gene (6 bases). This CDR3 is 14 amino acids long. The V gene's germline CDR1 is SGDLS and CDR2 YYNGEE. V was cut by 0 bases and J by 6 bases, with 13 bases left in between. The CDR3 reads CASSVGRQAPEQYF. In DNA, the CDR3 is TGTGCCAGCAGCGTAGGGAGACAGGCTCCCGAGCAGTACTTC. The full variable domain, its missing parts supplied by reference TRBV9 and TRBJ2-7, is DSGVTQTPKHLITATGQRVTLRCSPRSGDLSVYWYQQSLDQGLQFLIQYYNGEERAKGNILERFSAQQFPDLHSELNLSSLELGDSALYFCASSVGRQAPEQYFGPGTRLTVT.

This clonotype occurred many times. V gene TRBV18 combines with J gene TRBJ1-2; D not certain. The CDR3 sequence is 14 residues long. Germline V gene data show CDR1 as KGHSH and CDR2 as LQKENI. V was cut by 0 bases and J by 2 bases, with 7 bases left in between. The CDR3 bases are TGTGCCAGCTCACCACCGTCGCTGAACTATGGCTACACCTTC. It codes for CASSPPSLNYGYTF.

The chain uses TRBV5-1 and TRBJ2-1, with TRBD2 matching 10 bases. The CDR3 has 15 residues. Germline V CDR1 and CDR2: SGHRS, YFSETQ. J lost 4 bases, V lost 4 bases, and 5 bases had no gene match. The CDR3 loop reads CASSVTSGVYNEQFF. The CDR3 DNA reads as TGCGCCAGCAGCGTAACTAGCGGGGTTTACAATGAGCAGTTCTTC.

This clonotype was counted ten times or more. The chain has TRBV27 and TRBJ2-3; 8 bases line up with TRBD2. Germline lookup yields CDR1 MNHEY and CDR2 SMNVEV (reference sequence). The CDR3 contains 20 residues. The V segment lost 0 bases and the J segment 0 bases; nucleotides outside the gene matches: 14. CDR3 amino acids: CASSLSFRGLGLLSTDTQYF. CDR3 in DNA: TGTGCCAGCAGTTTATCCTTCCGGGGACTAGGCTTGTTGAGCACAGATACGCAGTATTTT.

This clonotype turned up a few times. The V call is TRBV3-1, the J call TRBJ1-6; TRBD1 matches at 7 bases. V lost 6 bases, J lost 7 bases, and 9 bases stayed unmatched. Germline V gene lookup returns CDR1 LGHDT and CDR2 YNNKEL (reference sequence). The CDR3 runs to 15 residues. The CDR3 sequence: CASRAEGGNNSPLHF. The CDR3, as DNA: TGTGCCAGCAGGGCCGAAGGGGGCAACAATTCACCCCTCCACTTT.

This clonotype appeared a few times. The chain has TRBV24-1 and TRBJ2-2; 10 nucleotides match TRBD1. The CDR3 loop spans 16 amino acids. J was trimmed by 2 bases and V by 4 bases; bases with no gene match: 3. Germline CDR1 reads KGHDR; CDR2 reads SFDVKD. The DNA of the CDR3 is TGTGCCACCAGTGACCGGGACAGGGGTAACACCGGGGAGCTGTTTTTT. Translated, it gives CATSDRDRGNTGELFF.

This clonotype was counted between two and nine times. The chain employs TRBV20-1 and TRBJ1-2, with 10 bases aligning to TRBD1. The CDR3 runs to 14 residues. In germline, CDR1 is DFQATT, CDR2 SNEGSKA (reference sequence). Trimming cost V 4 bases and J 0 bases; bases outside gene matches: 2. The CDR3 DNA follows: TGCAGTGCTACGGGACAGGGGCCTAACTATGGCTACACCTTC. Its translation is CSATGQGPNYGYTF.

This clonotype was counted a few times. The chain is built from TRBV27 and TRBJ2-1; 10 nucleotides align to TRBD2. CDR1 is MNHEY and CDR2 is SMNVEV in the germline V gene (reference sequence). CDR3 length: 13 residues. The CDR3, as DNA: TGTGCTGCCGGGGCTAGCGGGAGCAATGAGCAGTTCTTC. Amino acids: CAAGASGSNEQFF.

V usage is TRBV30 and J usage is TRBJ1-1; 7 bases are a match to TRBD1. The CDR3 has 11 residues. CDR1 is GTSNPN and CDR2 is SVGIG in the germline V gene (reference sequence). V lost 2 bases, J lost 8 bases, and 2 bases stayed unmatched. The CDR3 region has the DNA TGTGCCTGGAGTTTGACAGGGGAAGCTTTCTTT. It specifies CAWSLTGEAFF.

The J gene is TRBJ2-1, the V gene TRBV19; 13 nucleotides match TRBD2. This CDR3 contains 15 residues. The junction had 8 bases not matched to a gene; V was cut back by 8 bases and J by 7 bases. Germline V gene lookup returns CDR1 LNHDA and CDR2 SQIVND (reference sequence). As DNA, the CDR3 is TGTGCCAGTTGTTGCGGGACTAGCGGGATTAATGAGCAGTTCTTC. This codes for CASCCGTSGINEQFF.

V and J are TRBV5-5 and TRBJ1-3; a possible D gene is TRBD1 (6 bases). This CDR3 has 16 residues. With 5 bases removed from V and 8 bases from J, the gap between germline ends came to 23 bases. CDR1 is SGHKS, CDR2 YYEKEE, per germline (reference sequence). This CDR3 reads CASRSPGHIPGDTIYF. In nucleotides, the CDR3 is TGTGCCAGCAGGTCTCCGGGACATATTCCCGGAGACACCATATATTTT. The full variable domain, its missing parts supplied by reference TRBV5-5 and TRBJ1-3, is DAGVTQSPTHLIKTRGQQVTLRCSPISGHKSVSWYQQVLGQGPQFIFQYYEKEERGRGNFPDRFSARQFPNYSSELNVNALLLGDSALYLCASRSPGHIPGDTIYFGEGSWLTVV.

The rearrangement links TRBV18 to TRBJ2-6, with 7 bases fitting TRBD1. In germline, CDR1 is KGHSH, CDR2 LQKENI. The CDR3 consists of 16 residues. With V trimmed by 1 base and J by 4 bases, 4 bases remained unmatched. The CDR3 coding sequence is TGTGCCAGCTCACCACGAGGGGGCGCAGGGGCCAACGTCCTGACTTTC. Its translation: CASSPRGGAGANVLTF. The variable domain in full, with the rest retrieved from reference TRBV18 and TRBJ2-6, is NAGVMQNPRHLVRRRGQEARLRCSPMKGHSHVYWYRQLPEEGLKFMVYLQKENIIDESGMPKERFSAEFPKEGPSILRIQQVVRGDSAAYFCASSPRGGAGANVLTFGAGSRLTVL.

The V call is TRBV7-9, the J call TRBJ2-2; D is unresolved. CDR1 is SEHNR, CDR2 FQNEAQ, per germline (reference sequence). The V and J ends lost 4 bases and 1 base respectively, with 16 bases between them. The CDR3 runs 17 residues. CDR3 sequence reads: CASSSEVWIQNTGELFF. In DNA, the CDR3 is TGTGCCAGCAGCTCCGAGGTATGGATCCAGAACACCGGGGAGCTGTTTTTT.

This sequence joins TRBV20-1 and TRBJ2-1, with TRBD2 identical over 13 bases. Losses at the gene ends were 6 bases for V and 0 bases for J; bases not matched to a gene: 5. Germline V gene data show CDR1 as DFQATT and CDR2 as SNEGSKA (reference sequence). The CDR3 runs to 16 residues. In nucleotides, the CDR3 is TGCAGTGCAACTTGGACTAGCGGGAGCTCCTACAATGAGCAGTTCTTC. Translating it yields CSATWTSGSSYNEQFF.

The V call is TRBV6-5, the J call TRBJ2-7; 10 positions agree with TRBD2. Trimming removed 1 base from V and 4 bases from J; junction bases left unmatched: 4. CDR3 size: 15 residues. The germline V gene encodes CDR1 MNHEY and CDR2 SVGAGI. CDR3 amino acids: CASSYFASGSYEQYF. Here the CDR3 DNA reads TGTGCCAGCAGTTACTTTGCTAGCGGGAGTTACGAGCAGTACTTC.

This clonotype was picked up many times. The chain carries TRBV28 and TRBJ2-7, with D perhaps matching TRBD1 (5 bases). The CDR3 spans 17 residues. Germline V lookup: CDR1 MDHEN, CDR2 SYDVKM. The V end was cut by 6 bases, the J end by 5 bases, with 26 bases between. CDR3 sequence reads: CASRPDIAGSGFHEQYF. CDR3 bases: TGTGCCAGCAGGCCCGATATCGCCGGGTCAGGGTTCCACGAGCAGTACTTC.

This sequence joins TRBV3-1 and TRBJ2-1; no reliable D call. This CDR3 is 15 amino acids long. From germline, CDR1 is LGHDT and CDR2 YNNKEL (reference sequence). Deletions cut 1 base from V and 8 bases from J, with 15 bases between. CDR3 coding DNA: TGTGCCAGCAGCCAAGGTAGGGATGACGCAGATGAGCAGTTCTTC. Residues: CASSQGRDDADEQFF.

The V gene is TRBV24-1, the J gene TRBJ1-1; weak D call: TRBD1 (5 bases). CDR1 KGHDR and CDR2 SFDVKD come from the germline V gene. The V end lost 3 bases, the J end lost 5 bases, and 12 bases lay between the germline ends. This CDR3 comprises 14 residues. Here the CDR3 DNA reads TGTGCCACCAGTGATGGGACGGGGTTTACTGAAGCTTTCTTT. Translation: CATSDGTGFTEAFF.

This chain uses TRBV24-1 with TRBJ2-2, with 16 bases fitting TRBD2. V lost 3 bases to trimming and J lost 1 base; unmatched junction nucleotides: 7. The CDR3 runs to 20 residues. CDR1 is KGHDR, CDR2 SFDVKD, per germline. CDR3 nucleotides: TGTGCCACCAGTGATACCGGGACTAGCGGGAGGGCCTTGAACACCGGGGAGCTGTTTTTT. Residues: CATSDTGTSGRALNTGELFF.